The entry below describes one TCR beta chain. Its antigen remains unknown. The repertoire was sequenced with immunoSEQ multiplex PCR; TCRdb's copy has only in-frame clones and lacks some. The table shows roughly 280,000 clones, with approximately 86% occurring only once. The CDR3 is made up of 16 amino acids. Per germline, CDR1 SGHRS and CDR2 YFSETQ. After removal of 0 bases from V and 7 bases from J, the junction contained 8 bases not matched to a gene. The sample originates from a study of cytomegalovirus exposure and HLA in healthy donors. Study-wide background: The 120 or so validation repertoires used the same platform as the 500 to 700 first-cohort repertoires, a later analysis reported.

Whole-study findings and limits: First-cohort TCR clusters tended to co-occur in the 120 or so validation repertoires, a later analysis found. As confirmed in vitro, three CMV-associated chains were specific for CMV antigens.

The J gene is TRBJ1-4, the V gene TRBV5-1; 8 positions agree with TRBD1. Sequenced sample: PBMCs. The TCR sequence derives from a woman younger than 35 in good health and CMV-seronegative. The CDR3 loop reads CASSLGSRGRREKLFF. DNA of the CDR3: TGCGCCAGCAGCTTGGGAAGCAGGGGGCGCCGTGAAAAACTGTTTTTT.